These 18 T cell receptor beta chains were all obtained from the same sample, sequenced in a study of cytomegalovirus exposure and HLA in healthy donors (dated by TCRdb to the late 2010s). Receptor amplification or capture employed the immunoSEQ multiplex PCR assay. For the multiplex PCR, a mixture combining 60 forward primers for TCR Vbeta segments and 13 reverse primers for TCR Jbeta segments was used. TCRdb holds this immuneACCESS table with in-frame rearrangements only. Some clones are missing; in checked studies, unresolved V genes explain under half, and the rest has no known cause. The sample table records some 140,000 clones; 60% to 80% of these occur just once. The ten largest clones take up approximately 0.97% of the sample. Sequencing was done on a sample of PBMCs. These receptors all stem from a man aged 18 to 29 in good health and CMV-seronegative.

The chain joins TRBV9 to TRBJ2-5, with D possibly being TRBD2 (5 bases). CDR3 length: 15 residues. V lost 0 bases, J lost 2 bases, and 11 bases lay in between. Germline V gene sequence: CDR1 SGDLS, CDR2 YYNGEE. CDR3 protein: CASSVAGREQETQYF. DNA for the CDR3: TGTGCCAGCAGCGTAGCTGGGAGAGAACAAGAGACCCAGTACTTC.

The CDR3 DNA follows: TGTGCCAGCAGCAGTCGGGGGGCGGATGAGCAGTTCTTC. Encoded protein: CASSSRGADEQFF. V usage is TRBV7-9 and J usage is TRBJ2-1, with a possible D match to TRBD2 (7 bases). The CDR3 is made up of 13 amino acids. Germline lookup yields CDR1 SEHNR and CDR2 FQNEAQ (reference sequence). V was shortened by 5 bases and J by 8 bases, with 13 bases between the two germline ends.

The V call is TRBV11-2, the J call TRBJ1-3, with TRBD1 identical over 7 bases. Germline trimming cut 4 bases from V and 2 bases from J; bases unmatched to any gene: 14. The CDR3 length is 18 residues. Germline V gene sequence: CDR1 SGHAT, CDR2 FQNNGV. The CDR3 sequence: CASSSHLQGYGPGNTIYF. The CDR3 coding sequence is TGTGCCAGCAGCTCCCACCTACAGGGGTACGGCCCTGGAAACACCATATATTTT.

CDR3 sequence (DNA): TGCAGCCCAAGACTAGCGGGGGGGCGAGATACGCAGTATTTT. Its protein product is CSPRLAGGRDTQYF. The chain has TRBV29-1 and TRBJ2-3; 14 bases are a match to TRBD2. Looked up from germline, CDR1 is SQVTM and CDR2 is ANQGSEA. The V gene end was trimmed by 8 bases and the J gene end by 5 bases; junction bases not matched to a gene: 6. This CDR3 is 14 amino acids long.

The V call is TRBV7-9, the J call TRBJ1-1; 7 bases agree with TRBD1. V shed 5 bases, J shed 8 bases, and the junction held 17 bases outside the gene matches. CDR3 length: 16 residues. CDR1 is SEHNR, CDR2 FQNEAQ, per germline (reference sequence). The CDR3 coding sequence is TGTGCCAGCAGCCCCCCGGGACAGACGGAACAGTGGGAAGCTTTCTTT. Amino acid sequence: CASSPPGQTEQWEAFF.

This clone was counted a few times. The rearrangement links TRBV6-5 to TRBJ2-1, with a possible D match to TRBD2 (7 bases). From germline, CDR1 is MNHEY and CDR2 SVGAGI. V dropped 6 bases and J dropped 7 bases, with 16 bases sitting between them. The CDR3 spans 14 residues. The CDR3, as DNA: TGTGCCAGCAGGAGGGGGGGATTTAATAATGAGCAGTTCTTC. It codes for CASRRGGFNNEQFF.

J is TRBJ1-1 and V is TRBV6-5; TRBD1 matches 7 bases. Germline V gives CDR1 MNHEY, CDR2 SVGAGI. V was pared by 4 bases and J by 8 bases, with 4 bases of the junction left unmatched. There are 12 residues in the CDR3. CDR3 nucleotides: TGTGCCAGCAGTTCCGAGACAGGGGAAGCTTTCTTT. Translating it yields CASSSETGEAFF.

The gene calls are TRBV9 and TRBJ1-2; no definite D call. The germline gives CDR1 SGDLS, CDR2 YYNGEE. The V and J ends lost 3 bases and 4 bases respectively, with 10 bases between them. The CDR3 loop spans 13 amino acids. The CDR3 bases are TGTGCCAGCAGCGCGGCGACTAGCTATGGCTACACCTTC. It specifies CASSAATSYGYTF.

The chain combines TRBV25-1 with TRBJ2-1; D gene uncertain. The V and J ends lost 6 bases and 6 bases respectively, with 9 bases between them. CDR3 size: 12 residues. Germline V CDR1 and CDR2: MGHDK, SYGVNS. CDR3 in DNA: TGTGCCAGCAGGGGTCGGGTCAATGAGCAGTTCTTC. Protein sequence: CASRGRVNEQFF.

This chain links TRBV30 with TRBJ1-5, with unresolved D. The CDR3 totals 14 residues. Germline CDR1 is GTSNPN and CDR2 is SVGIG (reference sequence). V was pared by 0 bases and J by 6 bases, with 12 bases between. In DNA form, the CDR3 reads TGTGCCTGGAGTGTTCTCCCCAGGTCTCAGCCCCAGCATTTT. Translated: CAWSVLPRSQPQHF.

To note about this clone: The sample carries other DNA sequences with the same CDR3. The rearrangement joins TRBV7-2 to TRBJ1-6; no clear D. The CDR3 runs 15 residues. Between the trimmed V and J ends, which lost 2 bases and 9 bases, there was a span of 14 bases. Per germline, CDR1 SGHTA and CDR2 FQGNSA. CDR3 amino acids: CASSLFEGRSSPLHF. In DNA form, the CDR3 reads TGTGCCAGCAGCTTATTTGAGGGTAGGAGTTCACCCCTCCACTTT.

This clone has only one observation. The chain recombines TRBV4-2 with TRBJ2-3, with a weak D call TRBD2 (7 bases). Germline V gene lookup returns CDR1 LGHNA and CDR2 YNFKEQ. V lost 0 bases and J 2 bases, leaving 12 bases between the germline ends. This CDR3 contains 16 residues. The CDR3 reads CASSQDRGANTDTQYF. Written as DNA, the CDR3 is TGTGCCAGCAGCCAAGATCGGGGGGCCAACACAGATACGCAGTATTTT.

The gene calls are TRBV19 and TRBJ1-1; the match to TRBD1 covers 10 bases. The V gene end was trimmed by 4 bases and the J gene end by 7 bases; junction bases not matched to a gene: 6. CDR3 length: 14 amino acids. CDR1 and CDR2 (germline): LNHDA, SQIVND (reference sequence). The CDR3 here is CASSTSGTGVEAFF. The DNA for the CDR3 is TGTGCCAGTAGTACCTCCGGGACAGGGGTTGAAGCTTTCTTT.

This chain links TRBV6-5 with TRBJ2-2, with 9 bases lining up with TRBD1. The length of the CDR3 is 15 residues. The V gene end was trimmed by 6 bases and the J gene end by 4 bases; junction bases not matched to a gene: 6. The germline gives CDR1 MNHEY, CDR2 SVGAGI. The CDR3 bases are TGTGCCAGCAGGACCCCGGGACAGGGCACCGGGGAGCTGTTTTTT. Translation: CASRTPGQGTGELFF.

The chain combines TRBV7-9 with TRBJ2-5; 9 bases map to TRBD1. The better agreement between TRBJ2-7 and the DNA end casts doubt on the J call. Germline loops: CDR1 SEHNR, CDR2 FQNEAQ (reference sequence). The CDR3 runs 16 residues. CDR3 coding DNA: TGTGCCAGCTCGGAGAGACCGGGACAGGGAGTCTACGAGCAGTACTTC. Translating gives CASSERPGQGVYEQYF.

This sequence joins TRBV25-1 and TRBJ2-3, with a weak D call TRBD1 (5 bases). Germline V gene sequence: CDR1 MGHDK, CDR2 SYGVNS. Trimming pared 4 bases from V and 0 bases from J, leaving 8 bases between. The CDR3 loop spans 14 amino acids. The CDR3 sequence: CASSAQASTDTQYF. DNA for the CDR3: TGTGCCAGCAGTGCACAGGCCAGCACAGATACGCAGTATTTT.

The rearrangement joins TRBV7-2 to TRBJ2-3, with 10 bases identical to TRBD2. CDR1 and CDR2 (germline): SGHTA, FQGNSA. The CDR3 is 15 amino acids. V lost 2 bases and J lost 5; bases outside the gene matches: 4. The CDR3 sequence is CASSLNSGGQDTQYF. For the CDR3, the DNA is TGTGCCAGCAGCTTAAATAGCGGGGGGCAAGATACGCAGTATTTT.

This chain joins TRBV6-6 and TRBJ1-2; TRBD1 is a possible D gene (5 bases). The germline CDR1 and CDR2 sequences are MNHNY and SVGAGI (reference sequence). The CDR3 loop spans 15 amino acids. Trimming shortened V by 6 bases and J by 4 bases, and 18 bases separated the two germline ends. The CDR3 protein is CASRVPGQGAYGYTF. The CDR3 nucleotides read TGTGCCAGCAGGGTCCCGGGCCAAGGGGCCTATGGCTACACCTTC.